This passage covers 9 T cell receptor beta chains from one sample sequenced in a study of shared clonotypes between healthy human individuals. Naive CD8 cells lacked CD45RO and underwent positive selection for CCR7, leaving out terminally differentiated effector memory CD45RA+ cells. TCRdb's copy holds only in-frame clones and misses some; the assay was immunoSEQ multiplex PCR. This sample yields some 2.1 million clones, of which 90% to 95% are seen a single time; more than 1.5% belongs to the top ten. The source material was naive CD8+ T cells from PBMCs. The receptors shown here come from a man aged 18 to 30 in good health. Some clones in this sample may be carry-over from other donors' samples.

The CDR3 DNA follows: TGTGCCAGCAGCTCCGACGGACTTCAAGAGACCCAGTACTTC. This codes for CASSSDGLQETQYF. The genes are TRBV7-6 and TRBJ2-5; D may be TRBD2 (5 bases). Germline V CDR1 and CDR2: SGHVS, FNYEAQ. Trimming took 4 bases from V and 2 from J, leaving 11 bases between them. The CDR3 covers 14 residues.

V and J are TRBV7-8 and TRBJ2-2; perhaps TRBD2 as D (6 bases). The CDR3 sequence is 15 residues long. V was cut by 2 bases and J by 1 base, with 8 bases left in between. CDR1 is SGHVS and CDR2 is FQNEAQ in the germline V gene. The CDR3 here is CASSLMRGNTGELFF. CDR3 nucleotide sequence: TGTGCCAGCAGCTTAATGCGGGGGAACACCGGGGAGCTGTTTTTT.

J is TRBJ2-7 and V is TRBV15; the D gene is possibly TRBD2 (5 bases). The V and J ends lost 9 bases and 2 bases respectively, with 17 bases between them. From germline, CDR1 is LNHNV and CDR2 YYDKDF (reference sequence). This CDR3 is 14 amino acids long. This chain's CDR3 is CATAPGSPTYEQYF. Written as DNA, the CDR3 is TGTGCCACAGCTCCGGGATCTCCTACCTACGAGCAGTACTTC. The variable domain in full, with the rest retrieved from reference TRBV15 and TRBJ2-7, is DAMVIQNPRYQVTQFGKPVTLSCSQTLNHNVMYWYQQKSSQAPKLLFHYYDKDFNNEADTPDNFQSRRPNTSFCFLDIRSPGLGDTAMYLCATAPGSPTYEQYFGPGTRLTVT.

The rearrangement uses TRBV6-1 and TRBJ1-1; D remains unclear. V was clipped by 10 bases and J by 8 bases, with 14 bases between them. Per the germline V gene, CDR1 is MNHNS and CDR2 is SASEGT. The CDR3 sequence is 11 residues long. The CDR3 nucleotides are TGTGCCACGTCTTCTCTTGGAGAAGCTTTCTTT. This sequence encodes CATSSLGEAFF.

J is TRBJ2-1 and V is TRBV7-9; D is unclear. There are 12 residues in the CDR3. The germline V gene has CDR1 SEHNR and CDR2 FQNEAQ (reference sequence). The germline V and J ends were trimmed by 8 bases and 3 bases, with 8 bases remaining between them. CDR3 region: CASVGDYNEQFF. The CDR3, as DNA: TGTGCCAGCGTTGGCGACTACAATGAGCAGTTCTTC.

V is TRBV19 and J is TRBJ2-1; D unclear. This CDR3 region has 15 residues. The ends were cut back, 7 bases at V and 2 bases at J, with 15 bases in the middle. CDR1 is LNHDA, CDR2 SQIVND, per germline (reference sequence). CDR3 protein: CASTQTGSPYNEQFF. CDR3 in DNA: TGTGCCAGTACCCAAACCGGGTCTCCCTACAATGAGCAGTTCTTC.

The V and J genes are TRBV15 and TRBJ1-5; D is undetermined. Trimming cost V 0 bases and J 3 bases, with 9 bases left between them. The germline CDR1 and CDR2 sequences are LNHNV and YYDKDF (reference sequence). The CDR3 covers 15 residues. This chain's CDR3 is CATSRDLGNNQPQHF. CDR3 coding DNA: TGTGCCACCAGCAGAGATCTAGGAAACAATCAGCCCCAGCATTTT.

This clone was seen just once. CDR3 region: CASSEAPDGTEAFF. The DNA for the CDR3 is TGTGCCAGCAGTGAAGCCCCCGACGGCACTGAAGCTTTCTTT. The chain couples TRBV6-1 to TRBJ1-1, with D unclear. Germline V gene lookup returns CDR1 MNHNS and CDR2 SASEGT. There are 14 residues in the CDR3. V lost 0 bases and J 4 bases, leaving 9 bases between the germline ends.

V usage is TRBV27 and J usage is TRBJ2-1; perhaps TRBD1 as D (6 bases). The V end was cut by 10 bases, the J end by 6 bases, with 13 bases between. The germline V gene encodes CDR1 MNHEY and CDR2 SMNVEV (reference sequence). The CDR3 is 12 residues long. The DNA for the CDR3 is TGTGCCACCACCCTGGGGGCCAATGAGCAGTTCTTC. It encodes CATTLGANEQFF.